This T cell receptor (beta chain) was found in a study of monozygotic twins with inflammatory bowel disease. CDR1 and CDR2 from the germline V gene are SQVTM and ANQGSEA. This CDR3 has 15 amino acids. From its re-call of the 5' RACE reads, TCRdb lists each CDR3 protein once, without DNA. Its table lists fewer than 200,000 distinct CDR3 sequences. This chain uses TRBV29-1 with TRBJ2-6. This sequence originates from a human donor with ulcerative colitis or Crohn's disease, or a healthy co-twin of an affected twin (not recorded which). The sequencing sample was made of blood. Here the CDR3 reads CSVKDLSSGANVLTF.